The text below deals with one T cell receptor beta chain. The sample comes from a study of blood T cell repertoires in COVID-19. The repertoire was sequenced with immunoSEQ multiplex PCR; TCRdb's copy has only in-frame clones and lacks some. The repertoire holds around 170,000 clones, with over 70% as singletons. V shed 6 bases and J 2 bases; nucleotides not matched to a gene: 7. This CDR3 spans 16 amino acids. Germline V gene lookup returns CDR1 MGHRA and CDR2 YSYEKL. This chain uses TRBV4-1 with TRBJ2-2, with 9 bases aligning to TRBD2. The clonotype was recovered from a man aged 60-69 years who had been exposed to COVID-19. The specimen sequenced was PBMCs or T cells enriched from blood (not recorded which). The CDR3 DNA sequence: TGCGCCAGCAGAAGATCGCGGGAGGGTAACACCGGGGAGCTGTTTTTT. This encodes CASRRSREGNTGELFF.